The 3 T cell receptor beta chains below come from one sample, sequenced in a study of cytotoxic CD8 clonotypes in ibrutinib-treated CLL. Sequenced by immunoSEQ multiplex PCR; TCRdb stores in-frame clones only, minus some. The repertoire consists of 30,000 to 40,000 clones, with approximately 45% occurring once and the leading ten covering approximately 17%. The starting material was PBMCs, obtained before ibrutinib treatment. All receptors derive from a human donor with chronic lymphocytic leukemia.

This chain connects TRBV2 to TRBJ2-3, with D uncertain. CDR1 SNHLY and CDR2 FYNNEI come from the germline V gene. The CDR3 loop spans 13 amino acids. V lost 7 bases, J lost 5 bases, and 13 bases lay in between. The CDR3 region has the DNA TGTGCCAGCAACCTACGGACCGTAGATACGCAGTATTTT. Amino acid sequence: CASNLRTVDTQYF.

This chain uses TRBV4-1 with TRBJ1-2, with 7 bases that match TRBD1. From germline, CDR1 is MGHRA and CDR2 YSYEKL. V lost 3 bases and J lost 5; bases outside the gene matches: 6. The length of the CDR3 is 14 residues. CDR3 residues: CASSQMGQSYGYTF. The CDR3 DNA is TGCGCCAGCAGCCAGATGGGACAGTCATATGGCTACACCTTC.

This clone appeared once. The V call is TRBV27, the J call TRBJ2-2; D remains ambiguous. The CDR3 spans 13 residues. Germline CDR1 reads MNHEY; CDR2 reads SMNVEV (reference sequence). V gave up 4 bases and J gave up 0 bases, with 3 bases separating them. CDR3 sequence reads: CASSSTNTGELFF. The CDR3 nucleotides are TGTGCCAGCAGTTCTACGAACACCGGGGAGCTGTTTTTT.